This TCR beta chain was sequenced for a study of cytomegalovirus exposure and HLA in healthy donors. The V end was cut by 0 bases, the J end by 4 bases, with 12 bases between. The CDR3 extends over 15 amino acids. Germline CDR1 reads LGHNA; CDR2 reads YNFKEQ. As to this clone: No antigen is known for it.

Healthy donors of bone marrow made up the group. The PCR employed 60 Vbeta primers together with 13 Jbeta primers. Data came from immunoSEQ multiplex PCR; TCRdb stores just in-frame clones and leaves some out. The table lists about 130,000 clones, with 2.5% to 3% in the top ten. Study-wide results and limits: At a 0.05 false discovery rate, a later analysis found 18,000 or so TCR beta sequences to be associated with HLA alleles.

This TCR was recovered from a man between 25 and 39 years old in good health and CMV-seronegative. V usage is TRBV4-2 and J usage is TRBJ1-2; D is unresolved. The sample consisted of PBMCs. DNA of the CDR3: TGTGCCAGCAGCCAAGAGAGTCAGGCGATCTATGGCTACACCTTC. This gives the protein CASSQESQAIYGYTF.